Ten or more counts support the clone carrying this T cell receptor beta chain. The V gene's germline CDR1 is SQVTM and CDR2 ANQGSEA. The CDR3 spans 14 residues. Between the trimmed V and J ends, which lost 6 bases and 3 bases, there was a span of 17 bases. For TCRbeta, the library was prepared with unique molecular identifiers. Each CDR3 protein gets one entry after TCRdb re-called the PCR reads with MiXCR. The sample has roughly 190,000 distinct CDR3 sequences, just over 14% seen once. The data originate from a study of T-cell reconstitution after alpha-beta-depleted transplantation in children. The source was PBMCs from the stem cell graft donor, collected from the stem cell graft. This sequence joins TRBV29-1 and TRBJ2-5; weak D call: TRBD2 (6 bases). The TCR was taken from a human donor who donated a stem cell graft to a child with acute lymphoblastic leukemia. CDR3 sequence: CSVGTGISEETQYF. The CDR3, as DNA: TGCAGCGTCGGGACTGGAATCAGTGAAGAGACCCAGTACTTC. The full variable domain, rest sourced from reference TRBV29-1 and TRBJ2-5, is SAVISQKPSRDICQRGTSLTIQCQVDSQVTMMFWYRQQPGQSLTLIATANQGSEATYESGFVIDKFPISRPNLTFSTLTVSNMSPEDSSIYLCSVGTGISEETQYFGPGTRLLVL.